This T cell receptor beta chain was sequenced during a study of T cell responses to AZD1222 COVID-19 vaccine. Regarding the study as a whole: With two AZD1222 doses given, Spike-specific TCR breadth and depth both rose.

This clone was seen just once. What it binds is not known. Generated by immunoSEQ multiplex PCR, the TCRdb table keeps only in-frame clones and is missing some. Here the sample spans approximately 170,000 clones, about 92% being singletons. Sequencing was performed on peripheral blood, taken on day 0 of AZD1222 vaccination. The receptor was derived from an adult in good health.

The CDR3: CASSFPGRYGYTF. CDR3 sequence (DNA): TGTGCCAGCAGCTTCCCCGGGCGGTATGGCTACACCTTC. The V call is TRBV7-9, the J call TRBJ1-2; no clear D. Between the trimmed V and J ends, which lost 3 bases and 5 bases, there was a span of 10 bases. This CDR3 region has 13 residues. Germline V CDR1 and CDR2: SEHNR, FQNEAQ (reference sequence).